Listed here are 5 T cell receptor beta chains from one sample, sequenced in a study of T-cell memory formation after mild COVID-19. TCRdb re-analysed the 5' RACE reads in MiXCR, keeping a single row per CDR3 protein. The table includes roughly 610,000 distinct CDR3 sequences, around 15% detected once. Sequencing was performed on PBMCs or a T cell subset sorted from them (not recorded which). These receptor sequences come from an adult woman who had mild COVID-19 (a few samples of this study predate the infection). Cell type and time point are not known.

The table lists this clonotype with many counts. The V gene is TRBV5-1, the J gene TRBJ1-1, with TRBD1 identical over 7 bases. V shed 4 bases and J 7 bases; nucleotides not matched to a gene: 1. The CDR3 sequence is 11 residues long. The germline CDR1 and CDR2 sequences are SGHRS and YFSETQ. The CDR3: CASSRDSEAFF. In DNA form, the CDR3 reads TGCGCCAGCAGCCGGGACAGTGAAGCTTTCTTT.

This clonotype was counted between two and nine times. The genes are TRBV12-3 or TRBV12-4 and TRBJ1-5; a possible D gene is TRBD1 (6 bases). The CDR3 totals 15 residues. The V gene lost 5 bases and the J gene lost 6 bases, with 17 bases spanning the gap. This CDR3 reads CASSDTGSLPQPQHF. CDR3 bases: TGTGCCAGCAGTGATACAGGGAGTCTCCCTCAGCCCCAGCATTTT.

This clonotype was observed a few times. The chain recombines TRBV12-5 with TRBJ1-1; TRBD1 aligns across 9 bases. The CDR3 runs 16 residues. The germline V gene encodes CDR1 LGHNT and CDR2 FRNRAP. Trimming cost V 1 base and J 4 bases; bases outside gene matches: 7. The CDR3 DNA reads as TGTGCTAGTGGTTTGGACAACAGGGGGCCGACCACTGAAGCTTTCTTT. Protein product: CASGLDNRGPTTEAFF.

This clonotype was seen more than once but under ten times. The CDR3 loop reads CAWSAHGMFEAFF. The CDR3 bases are TGTGCCTGGAGTGCCCACGGGATGTTTGAAGCTTTCTTT. This rearrangement joins TRBV30 to TRBJ1-1; D is undetermined. The V gene lost 1 base and the J gene lost 7 bases, with 13 bases spanning the gap. Looked up from germline, CDR1 is GTSNPN and CDR2 is SVGIG (reference sequence). This CDR3 has 13 amino acids. The whole variable domain, filled in from reference TRBV30 and TRBJ1-1, reads SQTIHQWPATLVQPVGSPLSLECTVEGTSNPNLYWYRQAAGRGLQLLFYSVGIGQISSEVPQNLSASRPQDRQFILSSKKLLLSDSGFYLCAWSAHGMFEAFFGQGTRLTVV.

A few counts support this clonotype. The chain employs TRBV12-3 or TRBV12-4 and TRBJ1-2, with no clear D. This CDR3 is built from 15 residues. The V and J ends lost 8 bases and 5 bases respectively, with 21 bases between them. The CDR3 reads CASFSPTSGLYGYTF. In DNA, the CDR3 is TGTGCCAGCTTCTCCCCCACCTCAGGCCTATATGGCTACACCTTC.